The T cell receptor (beta chain) under discussion was sequenced for a study of T cell responses to AZD1222 COVID-19 vaccine (TCRdb year 2021). With respect to the entire study: AZD1222 recipients whose second dose came at about 4 weeks and those whose second dose came at about 12 weeks were combined into one group, since spike-specific TCR depth and breadth did not differ between the two schedules. A total of just over 230 trial participants underwent TCR sequencing, of whom about 200 had received two doses of AZD1222 and about 25 had received two doses of the MenACWY control vaccine. Trial participants were enrolled by age into 18-55, 56-69 and 70-plus year subgroups, with about 150, 28 and 57 TCR-sequenced participants respectively.

In regard to this clone: What antigen it recognizes has not been identified. Base qualities are missing; no much larger clone stands one base away.

The time point label of this sample denotes: baseline before first vaccination. Vaccinee samples came from UK trials COV001 and COV002, including a single-blind randomized controlled phase 2/3 trial of AZD1222 (ChAdOx1 nCoV-19) in healthy adults. Trial participant PBMC samples were collected at day 0 and day 28 after the second dose for TCRbeta chain sequencing. The CDR3 regions of human TCRbeta chains were analyzed by immunosequencing. Per the source publication's procedure: Repertoire TCRs were matched against a reference library of SARS-CoV-2-specific TCRs generated with the MIRA antigen-specificity platform. Breadth meant the fraction of unique TCRs that were SARS-CoV-2-associated, whereas depth meant the fraction of total T cells that were SARS-CoV-2-associated. Using the MIRA data, every spike-specific TCR was mapped to the spike region that the TCR reacted to and assigned to either a CD4 or a CD8 class. Log10-transformed breadth and depth values were compared by one-way ANOVA with Sidak's multiple comparisons tests. Sourced from immuneACCESS, this table was stored by TCRdb with only in-frame sequences that have V and J called. A share of the clones is absent; for the studies checked, an unresolved V gene accounts for under half, and the remainder has no known explanation. Clone size and the V and J calls come from that table; the DNA yielded D and trimming. For this sample there are 130,000 or so clones; 89% appear just once. Clones ranked in the top ten supply under 3.5% of the sample.

Here is what the overall study found, with its caveats: Participants were mostly white British and included more females than males, and it was suggested by the authors that clonal diversity may have been underestimated. After two AZD1222 doses, spike-specific TCR breadth and depth were significantly higher than at day 0 and than in MenACWY recipients. Conclusions about previously exposed vaccinees are limited, since just 5 or 6 AZD1222 recipients were seropositive for SARS-CoV-2 at baseline. The 56-69-year group was small, and its depth increase did not reach significance, likely because of low power. The whole spike protein was spanned by vaccine-associated CD4 TCRs, and dominant responses were seen in regions 160-218 and 743-854. Reportedly, close to half of the unique spike-specific TCRs recognized epitopes lying outside the regions that are mutated in the B.1.351 and B.1.1.7 variants. Because no day 14 peak-response samples were available, repertoires were characterized only after the peak T cell response.

The sequenced sample was peripheral blood, obtained on day 0 of AZD1222 vaccination. This TCR was sampled from an adult in good health.

The CDR3 region reads CASSIGRQGASGELFF. At the DNA level, the sequence is TGTGCCAGTAGTATAGGGAGACAGGGGGCATCCGGGGAGCTGTTTTTT. The chain links TRBV19 with TRBJ2-2; 10 bases in the middle match TRBD1. CDR1 and CDR2 are read off the germline V gene (reference sequence) as LNHDA and SQIVND. Trimming leaves V shorter by 1 base and J shorter by 6 bases, with the junction holding 5 bases beyond the gene matches. The CDR3 holds 16 amino acids from the cysteine to the phenylalanine. The DNA shown is the 48-base CDR3, in frame from base 1.